Below are 10 T cell receptor beta chains sequenced from a single sample in a study of blood T cell repertoires in COVID-19. Sequencing was performed with immunoSEQ multiplex PCR; in TCRdb, only in-frame clones are kept and a portion is missing. The table records fewer than 250,000 clones, 89% of them present only once. Sample: peripheral blood. The receptors come from a woman aged 35 to 49 with acute or convalescent COVID-19.

This sequence joins TRBV5-6 and TRBJ1-6; 7 positions agree with TRBD1. Trimming at V came to 4 bases and at J to 0 bases, leaving 7 bases not matched to a gene. Germline lookup yields CDR1 SGHDT and CDR2 YYEEEE. The CDR3 runs to 17 residues. CDR3 amino acids: CASSSGQEGSYNSPLHF. CDR3 DNA sequence: TGTGCCAGCAGCAGCGGACAGGAGGGCTCCTATAATTCACCCCTCCACTTT.

The chain carries TRBV5-1 and TRBJ1-4; TRBD1 agrees at 7 bases. This CDR3 is 15 amino acids long. Germline V gene sequence: CDR1 SGHRS, CDR2 YFSETQ. The trim removed 0 bases at V and 7 bases at J, leaving 6 bases unmatched. CDR3 in amino acids: CASSLEGGWSEKLFF. The CDR3 region has the DNA TGCGCCAGCAGCTTGGAAGGGGGCTGGAGTGAAAAACTGTTTTTT.

The chain uses TRBV7-3 and TRBJ1-3; 10 nucleotides match TRBD1. V lost 3 bases, J lost 2 bases, and 7 bases stayed unmatched. There are 17 residues in the CDR3. Per the germline V gene, CDR1 is SGHTA and CDR2 is FQGTGA. This chain's CDR3 is CASSLTGGARAGNTIYF. CDR3 bases: TGTGCCAGCAGCTTGACAGGGGGCGCGCGGGCTGGAAACACCATATATTTT.

The chain recombines TRBV25-1 with TRBJ1-1, with TRBD1 identical over 7 bases. J was trimmed by 6 bases and V by 0 bases; bases with no gene match: 10. This CDR3 is 16 amino acids long. Germline values: CDR1 MGHDK, CDR2 SYGVNS. The CDR3 loop is CASSEYIREGAAEAFF. The CDR3 DNA is TGTGCCAGCAGTGAATATATTCGTGAGGGGGCGGCTGAAGCTTTCTTT.

The CDR3 DNA follows: TGTGCCATCAGTGAGTCGAATTTGTCAGGGTTTGATGGCTACACCTTC. This codes for CAISESNLSGFDGYTF. The chain combines TRBV10-3 with TRBJ1-2; D possibly corresponds to TRBD1 (5 bases). The CDR3 runs to 16 residues. V lost 0 bases and J lost 6, with 17 bases in between. CDR1 is ENHRY, CDR2 SYGVKD, per germline.

The genes are TRBV3-1 (or the pseudogene TRBV3-2) and TRBJ2-2; TRBD1 is a possible D gene (5 bases). CDR1 and CDR2 (germline): LGHDT, YNNKEL (reference sequence). This CDR3 has 15 residues. With 6 bases removed from V and 6 bases from J, the gap between germline ends came to 17 bases. The CDR3 reads CASRFRAGLPGELFF. In DNA, the CDR3 is TGTGCCAGCAGGTTCAGGGCAGGGTTGCCCGGGGAGCTGTTTTTT.

The rearrangement uses TRBV10-1 and TRBJ1-4; D uncertain. The CDR3 covers 15 residues. Germline V gene data show CDR1 as WNHNN and CDR2 as SYGVQD (reference sequence). Trimming stripped 3 bases from V and 0 bases from J, with 8 bases between. This CDR3 reads CASSDGSATNEKLFF. CDR3 sequence (DNA): TGCGCCAGCAGTGACGGGTCCGCAACTAATGAAAAACTGTTTTTT.

The J gene is TRBJ1-2, the V gene TRBV7-9; 10 bases are a match to TRBD1. V was clipped by 3 bases and J by 6 bases; unmatched bases: 7. The CDR3 is made up of 15 amino acids. Germline V gene sequence: CDR1 SEHNR, CDR2 FQNEAQ (reference sequence). The CDR3 region is CASSFGQGERDGYTF. In DNA form, the CDR3 reads TGTGCCAGCAGCTTCGGACAGGGGGAGAGGGATGGCTACACCTTC.

The V call is TRBV4-2, the J call TRBJ2-1, with a tentative D call TRBD2 (6 bases). Per germline, CDR1 LGHNA and CDR2 YNFKEQ. The CDR3 contains 13 residues. V was shortened by 1 base and J by 15 bases, with 16 bases between the two germline ends. The CDR3 spells CASSQGSYPGRFF. As DNA, the CDR3 is TGTGCCAGCAGCCAAGGTTCTTACCCCGGGAGGTTCTTC.

The chain carries TRBV10-3 and TRBJ1-2; 7 bases are shared with TRBD1. The CDR3 is 11 residues long. Germline V lookup: CDR1 ENHRY, CDR2 SYGVKD. The J segment lost 6 bases and the V segment lost 7 bases, leaving 2 bases of the junction unmatched. The CDR3: CAINRGDGYTF. The DNA of the CDR3 is TGTGCCATCAACAGGGGTGATGGCTACACCTTC.